The 2 T cell receptor beta chains listed next were all sequenced from one sample in a study of blood T cell repertoires in COVID-19. TCRdb keeps only in-frame clones here, not all; method: immunoSEQ multiplex PCR. The table lists some 130,000 clones, about 81% of them singletons. Sequenced: peripheral blood. These receptors were collected from a woman of 80 years or more with acute or convalescent COVID-19.

The chain links TRBV29-1 to TRBJ2-4; D uncertain. The germline V gene encodes CDR1 SQVTM and CDR2 ANQGSEA. This CDR3 region has 13 residues. Trimming cost V 4 bases and J 0 bases, with 7 bases left between them. The DNA for the CDR3 is TGCAGCGTTGCCCACATAGCCAAAAACATTCAGTACTTC. This gives the protein CSVAHIAKNIQYF. The full variable domain, completed using reference TRBV29-1 and TRBJ2-4, is SAVISQKPSRDICQRGTSLTIQCQVDSQVTMMFWYRQQPGQSLTLIATANQGSEATYESGFVIDKFPISRPNLTFSTLTVSNMSPEDSSIYLCSVAHIAKNIQYFGAGTRLSVL.

This chain links TRBV30 with TRBJ1-6; TRBD1 aligns across 9 bases. The J segment lost 10 bases and the V segment lost 7 bases, leaving 8 bases of the junction unmatched. Germline V gene lookup returns CDR1 GTSNPN and CDR2 SVGIG (reference sequence). The CDR3 loop spans 13 amino acids. The CDR3 DNA reads as TGTGCCTTCACACAGGGGGCACAGTCACCCCTCCACTTT. This encodes CAFTQGAQSPLHF.